Following are 14 T cell receptor beta chains from one sample sequenced in a study of naive and memory T cell subsets. A UMI-containing oligonucleotide was joined by 3' ligation to the TCR cDNA template. The SP2 primer and nested alpha and beta constant region primers amplified ligated cDNA in four rounds. MiXCR, run by TCRdb on the 5' RACE reads, gives a single entry per CDR3 protein. Here the sample spans tens of thousands of distinct CDR3 sequences, 16% being singletons. These receptors were obtained from a female donor in good health.

Only a few counts were recorded for this clonotype. This sequence joins TRBV12-3 or TRBV12-4 and TRBJ2-2, with D unresolved. The ends were cut back, 1 base at V and 5 bases at J, with 8 bases in the middle. The CDR3 length is 14 residues. CDR3 loop: CASSLEHWTGELFF. The CDR3 DNA is TGTGCCAGCAGTTTAGAACATTGGACCGGGGAGCTGTTTTTT.

V usage is TRBV29-1 and J usage is TRBJ1-2, with a weak D call TRBD1 (6 bases). This CDR3 comprises 13 residues. Trimming removed 6 bases at V and 3 bases at J, with 14 bases between. Germline loops: CDR1 SQVTM, CDR2 ANQGSEA. For the CDR3, the DNA is TGCAGCGTGAACAGGGCTCGGGACTATGGCTACACCTTC. Its protein is CSVNRARDYGYTF.

The V and J genes are TRBV5-1 and TRBJ2-3; D is possibly TRBD2 (6 bases). Trimming shortened V by 6 bases and J by 0 bases, and 11 bases separated the two germline ends. Germline CDR1 SGHRS, CDR2 YFSETQ. This CDR3 is built from 14 residues. CDR3 loop: CASKGGDSTDTQYF. The CDR3 DNA is TGCGCCAGCAAGGGCGGGGATAGCACAGATACGCAGTATTTT.

Note on this clonotype: A junction boundary mismatches the germline segment, possibly from a read error. The chain couples TRBV20-1 to TRBJ1-2; D remains ambiguous. The V gene's germline CDR1 is DFQATT and CDR2 SNEGSKA (reference sequence). The CDR3 is 12 residues long. The CDR3 spells CSARDQGYGDTF. The DNA of the CDR3 is TGCAGTGCTAGAGATCAAGGCTATGGCGACACCTTC.

This clonotype was counted at least ten times. The rearrangement uses TRBV6-5 and TRBJ1-5, with unresolved D. Germline V CDR1 and CDR2: MNHEY, SVGAGI. V shed 7 bases and J shed 0 bases, with 25 bases lying between them. The length of the CDR3 is 19 residues. For the CDR3, the DNA is TGTGCCAGCAAGCGACGGATCTCTAGGGAGGGCGATAGCAATCAGCCCCAGCATTTT. This codes for CASKRRISREGDSNQPQHF.

V and J are TRBV2 and TRBJ2-7; D might be TRBD1 (5 bases). This CDR3 contains 12 residues. The germline V and J ends were trimmed by 8 bases and 3 bases, with 11 bases remaining between them. CDR1 is SNHLY, CDR2 FYNNEI, per germline. The DNA of the CDR3 is TGTGCCAGCCGTGGGGCCCACTACGAGCAGTACTTC. Protein sequence: CASRGAHYEQYF.

This clonotype showed up just a few times. The genes are TRBV6-4 and TRBJ1-6, with TRBD1 as a possible D gene (5 bases). Trimming cost V 3 bases and J 9 bases, with 12 bases left between them. CDR3 size: 14 residues. Germline V gives CDR1 MRHNA, CDR2 SNTAGT. CDR3 nucleotides: TGTGCCAGCAGTGAAGTTTCAGGGATTTCACCCCTCCACTTT. Residues: CASSEVSGISPLHF.

The sample holds many counts of this clonotype. The CDR3 is CASSRAPGAGGEGTQYF. The CDR3 coding sequence is TGTGCCAGCAGCCGAGCCCCGGGAGCGGGGGGTGAGGGTACGCAGTATTTT. This chain connects TRBV7-2 to TRBJ2-3; TRBD2 agrees at 9 bases. J lost 8 bases, V lost 5 bases, and 17 bases had no gene match. Germline V gene sequence: CDR1 SGHTA, CDR2 FQGNSA. The CDR3 is 17 amino acids.

This clonotype was counted many times. The gene calls are TRBV5-1 and TRBJ2-1, with TRBD1 identical over 7 bases. The germline CDR1 and CDR2 sequences are SGHRS and YFSETQ. The CDR3 is 13 amino acids. V dropped 10 bases and J dropped 6; count of bases not matched to a gene: 10. This CDR3 reads CASALTGINEQFF. DNA of the CDR3: TGCGCCTCCGCCCTGACAGGGATCAATGAGCAGTTCTTC.

This chain uses TRBV5-1 with TRBJ1-3; D is unclear. V gave up 0 bases and J gave up 0 bases, with 10 bases separating them. The CDR3 covers 16 residues. Germline loops: CDR1 SGHRS, CDR2 YFSETQ. Written as DNA, the CDR3 is TGCGCCAGCAGCTTGGACGGTTCGCGCTCTGGAAACACCATATATTTT. This translates into CASSLDGSRSGNTIYF.

Relative to its sample, this clonotype is medium-sized. The J gene is TRBJ2-5, the V gene TRBV19, with TRBD2 matching over 12 bases. CDR3 length: 15 amino acids. The trim removed 8 bases at V and 5 bases at J, leaving 9 bases unmatched. Germline assignment: CDR1 LNHDA and CDR2 SQIVND (reference sequence). The CDR3 nucleotides read TGTGCCAGTTCGACTAGCGGGGGTCCGGCGGAGACCCAGTACTTC. Translating it yields CASSTSGGPAETQYF.

Relative to its sample, this clonotype is medium-sized. This chain uses TRBV10-2 with TRBJ1-1; possible D gene TRBD1, 6 bases. Germline CDR1 and CDR2: WSHSY and SAAADI. V was clipped by 3 bases and J by 2 bases, with 10 bases between them. The CDR3 loop spans 14 amino acids. The CDR3 reads CASSDTGLNTEAFF. The CDR3 DNA reads TGCGCCAGCAGTGATACAGGGCTTAACACTGAAGCTTTCTTT.

The chain has TRBV7-2 and TRBJ1-1; 8 bases fit TRBD1. The V segment lost 0 bases and the J segment 5 bases; nucleotides outside the gene matches: 5. Germline lookup yields CDR1 SGHTA and CDR2 FQGNSA. CDR3 size: 15 residues. The CDR3 spells CASSLAQGQVTEAFF. As DNA, the CDR3 is TGTGCCAGCAGCTTAGCGCAGGGACAGGTGACTGAAGCTTTCTTT.

The chain combines TRBV20-1 with TRBJ2-3, with 8 bases that match TRBD2. V shed 0 bases and J 2 bases; nucleotides not matched to a gene: 10. CDR1 and CDR2 (germline): DFQATT, SNEGSKA (reference sequence). CDR3 length: 17 amino acids. DNA of the CDR3: TGCAGTGCTAGAGATGGAGGTAGCGGGGCCTACACAGATACGCAGTATTTT. Translation gives CSARDGGSGAYTDTQYF.